These 32 T cell receptor beta chains share one sample of origin, sequenced in a study of metastatic and nonmetastatic thyroid tumors. With MiXCR, TCRdb reprocessed the PCR reads. Of about 35,000 clones in the sample, approximately 17% were seen once. Each patient went into thyroid surgery without having received any treatment. Input material: blood. These receptors were taken from a male donor with papillary thyroid cancer or a benign thyroid nodule (not recorded which). Some clones in this sample may be carry-over from other donors' samples.

Within the sample, this clone is medium-sized. The chain couples TRBV5-1 to TRBJ2-7; D might be TRBD2 (6 bases). The CDR3 length is 13 residues. CDR1 is SGHRS and CDR2 is YFSETQ in the germline V gene. Trimming stripped 3 bases from V and 0 bases from J, with 7 bases between. DNA for the CDR3: TGCGCCAGCAGCTGGGACTCCTCCTACGAGCAGTACTTC. Protein: CASSWDSSYEQYF.

This clone has ten or more counts. A much larger clone lies one base from this, so it may be a read error. J is TRBJ2-3 and V is TRBV19, with 7 bases matching TRBD2. CDR1 is LNHDA, CDR2 SQIVND, per germline (reference sequence). The CDR3 spans 17 residues. The V and J ends lost 7 bases and 0 bases, in that order; junction bases with no gene match: 13. The DNA for the CDR3 is TGTGCCAGTACTCATACGGGAGGCCAGTTCAGCACAGATACGCAGTATTTT. Encoded protein: CASTHTGGQFSTDTQYF. Supplemented by reference TRBV19 and TRBJ2-3, the full variable domain reads DGGITQSPKYLFRKEGQNVTLSCEQNLNHDAMYWYRQDPGQGLRLIYYSQIVNDFQKGDIAEGYSVSREKKESFPLTVTSAQKNPTAFYLCASTHTGGQFSTDTQYFGPGTRLTVL.

This clone was counted at least ten times. V usage is TRBV11-3 and J usage is TRBJ2-5, with D possibly TRBD1 on 6 matching bases. The CDR3 runs to 15 residues. Germline V gives CDR1 SGHNT, CDR2 YENEEA. Trimming removed 6 bases from V and 1 base from J, with 15 bases in between. The CDR3 spells CASRPDSSRQETQYF. Here the CDR3 DNA reads TGTGCCAGCAGGCCGGACAGCAGCCGCCAAGAGACCCAGTACTTC.

This clone was seen many times. J is TRBJ2-4 and V is TRBV19; TRBD2 agrees at 11 bases. This CDR3 is 20 amino acids long. V trimming: 7 bases; J trimming: 2 bases; junction bases outside the gene matches: 19. Germline V gene sequence: CDR1 LNHDA, CDR2 SQIVND (reference sequence). CDR3 amino acids: CASTFTVLGLAGGPKNIQYF. In DNA form, the CDR3 reads TGTGCCAGTACTTTTACGGTTCTGGGCCTAGCGGGGGGACCCAAAAACATTCAGTACTTC.

This clone was seen ten or more times. The sample carries other DNA sequences with the same CDR3. The V gene is TRBV10-2, the J gene TRBJ2-1, with TRBD2 matching 8 bases. The CDR3 runs to 14 residues. The trim removed 8 bases at V and 0 bases at J, leaving 3 bases unmatched. The germline V gene has CDR1 WSHSY and CDR2 SAAADI. Here the CDR3 reads CASRLAGSYNEQFF. The CDR3 bases are TGCGCCAGCCGCCTAGCGGGCTCCTACAATGAGCAGTTCTTC.

A note on this clone: At one of its ends the junction is not consistent with the germline gene, which may arise from a read error. V gene TRBV7-9 combines with J gene TRBJ2-7; TRBD2 matches 8 bases. CDR3 length equals 14 residues. Germline CDR1 and CDR2: SEHNR and FQNEAQ (reference sequence). Here the CDR3 DNA reads TGTGCCAGCAGCTTTACGGGAGGGGACAATGAGCATTACTTC. As protein: CASSFTGGDNEHYF. The full variable domain, rest sourced from reference TRBV7-9 and TRBJ2-7, is DTGVSQNPRHKITKRGQNVTFRCDPISEHNRLYWYRQTLGQGPEFLTYFQNEAQLEKSRLLSDRFSAERPKGSFSTLEIQRTEQGDSAMYLCASSFTGGDNEHYFGPGTRLTVT.

This clone was seen repeatedly, ten times or more. The V call is TRBV7-9, the J call TRBJ2-5; D call uncertain. V was pared by 1 base and J by 3 bases, with 15 bases between. Per germline, CDR1 SEHNR and CDR2 FQNEAQ (reference sequence). This CDR3 has 16 amino acids. The CDR3, as DNA: TGTGCCAGCAGCTTAGGCTGGGGATTTACCGAAGAGACCCAGTACTTC. Translating gives CASSLGWGFTEETQYF.

This clone was observed at least ten times. The chain combines TRBV11-1 with TRBJ2-2; 7 bases fit TRBD2. Germline assignment: CDR1 SGHAT and CDR2 FQDESV (reference sequence). Trimming at V came to 5 bases and at J to 4 bases, leaving 13 bases not matched to a gene. The CDR3 has 17 residues. DNA of the CDR3: TGTGCCAGCAGCCGATGGGAGGGCCTATTGAGCACCGGGGAGCTGTTTTTT. It is translated as CASSRWEGLLSTGELFF.

This clone was counted ten times or more. This chain uses TRBV20-1 with TRBJ1-3; D is unresolved. The CDR3 has 15 amino acids. V dropped 4 bases and J dropped 0 bases, with 13 bases sitting between them. CDR1 is DFQATT and CDR2 is SNEGSKA in the germline V gene (reference sequence). CDR3 sequence reads: CSATDSSFSGNTIYF. CDR3 sequence (DNA): TGCAGTGCTACAGATTCCTCCTTCTCTGGAAACACCATATATTTT.

This chain connects TRBV7-6 to TRBJ2-2, with a weak D call TRBD2 (6 bases). This CDR3 has 16 residues. From germline, CDR1 is SGHVS and CDR2 FNYEAQ. V was cut by 2 bases and J by 0 bases, with 10 bases left in between. The CDR3 protein is CASSLLAPTNTGELFF. CDR3 nucleotides: TGTGCCAGCAGCTTACTAGCGCCCACGAACACCGGGGAGCTGTTTTTT.

J is TRBJ2-1 and V is TRBV6-1; 8 bases line up with TRBD1. Germline CDR1 MNHNS, CDR2 SASEGT. Trimming cost V 6 bases and J 7 bases; bases outside gene matches: 8. The CDR3 contains 14 residues. The chain's CDR3 is CASRVTGVGNEQFF. CDR3 sequence (DNA): TGTGCCAGCAGGGTGACAGGGGTGGGTAATGAGCAGTTCTTC.

V gene TRBV11-2 combines with J gene TRBJ2-3; no clear D. This CDR3 comprises 15 residues. Per the germline V gene, CDR1 is SGHAT and CDR2 is FQNNGV. V was cut by 7 bases and J by 6 bases, with 20 bases left in between. The CDR3: CASISHQITTDTQYF. The CDR3 DNA reads as TGTGCCAGCATCTCCCATCAAATAACGACGGATACGCAGTATTTT.

This clone was found many times. J is TRBJ2-3 and V is TRBV13; a possible D gene is TRBD2 (6 bases). Trimming cost V 2 bases and J 0 bases, with 9 bases left between them. The CDR3 has 15 amino acids. Germline V gene data show CDR1 as PRHDT and CDR2 as FYEKMQ (reference sequence). CDR3 in amino acids: CASSLRGGSTDTQYF. The CDR3 coding sequence is TGTGCCAGCAGCTTACGAGGAGGGAGCACAGATACGCAGTATTTT.

In its sample, this clone was seen many times. The V call is TRBV18, the J call TRBJ1-3; no clear D gene. The germline V gene encodes CDR1 KGHSH and CDR2 LQKENI. There are 14 residues in the CDR3. Trimming removed 2 bases from V and 0 bases from J, with 5 bases in between. The CDR3 nucleotides read TGTGCCAGCTCACCAGAGAGCTCTGGAAACACCATATATTTT. Translation: CASSPESSGNTIYF.

At least ten counts were recorded for this clone. A much larger clone sits a single nucleotide away, making a read error possible. Other nucleotide sequences in the sample specify the same CDR3. V gene TRBV4-1 combines with J gene TRBJ2-7; D not resolved. CDR3 length: 14 residues. Germline V CDR1 and CDR2: MGHRA, YSYEKL. In nucleotides, the CDR3 is TGCGCCAGCAGCCTATGGCCGGGCTCCTATGAGCAGTACTTC. Translating it yields CASSLWPGSYEQYF.

This clone was seen at least ten times. The chain carries TRBV20-1 and TRBJ2-5; TRBD1 is a possible D gene (7 bases). The CDR3 consists of 17 residues. The germline V gene has CDR1 DFQATT and CDR2 SNEGSKA (reference sequence). Between the trimmed V and J ends, which lost 3 bases and 0 bases, there was a span of 20 bases. The CDR3 DNA is TGCAGTGCTAGGGGGTCAGGGGGGCCTAAAAACCAAGAGACCCAGTACTTC. It encodes CSARGSGGPKNQETQYF.

This clone appeared a few times. The junction shows a germline mismatch at one end, possibly a read error. The CDR3 coding sequence is TGTTCCAGCAGTCAAACTCAGGGTGGTTATGGCTACACCTTC. Translated: CSSSQTQGGYGYTF. V and J are TRBV6-1 and TRBJ1-2, with D maybe TRBD1 (5 bases). CDR3 length: 14 residues. CDR1 is MNHNS and CDR2 is SASEGT in the germline V gene.

Ten or more counts support this clone. V and J are TRBV5-1 and TRBJ2-1; a weak D match, TRBD1 (5 bases). The germline V and J ends were trimmed by 0 bases and 3 bases, with 7 bases remaining between them. The CDR3 runs 14 residues. The germline V gene has CDR1 SGHRS and CDR2 YFSETQ. CDR3 coding DNA: TGCGCCAGCAGCTTGGAAGGGGACTACAATGAGCAGTTCTTC. Translated, it gives CASSLEGDYNEQFF.

At least ten counts were recorded for this clone. V is TRBV10-1 and J is TRBJ2-5; D is perhaps TRBD2 (5 bases). There are 15 residues in the CDR3. The V end was cut by 2 bases, the J end by 1 base, with 11 bases between. Germline CDR1 and CDR2: WNHNN and SYGVQD (reference sequence). The CDR3 nucleotides are TGCGCCAGCAGTGAGGGAGGCCGCCCCCAAGAGACCCAGTACTTC. It yields the protein CASSEGGRPQETQYF.

This clone was found a few times. The chain couples TRBV28 to TRBJ2-7; TRBD2 matches 10 bases. This CDR3 is built from 16 residues. V lost 5 bases, J lost 4 bases, and 11 bases stayed unmatched. Germline V lookup: CDR1 MDHEN, CDR2 SYDVKM. DNA of the CDR3: TGTGCCAGCAGTACGAGCGGGAGGGCCCTTAATTACGAGCAGTACTTC. Translating gives CASSTSGRALNYEQYF. Using reference TRBV28 and TRBJ2-7 for the parts outside the CDR3, the full variable domain is DVKVTQSSRYLVKRTGEKVFLECVQDMDHENMFWYRQDPGLGLRLIYFSYDVKMKEKGDIPEGYSVSREKKERFSLILESASTNQTSMYLCASSTSGRALNYEQYFGPGTRLTVT.

This clone has a count of ten or more. This chain uses TRBV12-3 or TRBV12-4 with TRBJ2-2, with D possibly TRBD1 on 5 matching bases. V was cut by 6 bases and J by 7 bases, with 12 bases left in between. This CDR3 has 13 residues. As DNA, the CDR3 is TGTGCCAGCAGCCGACCAGGGTTCGGGGAGCTGTTTTTT. It yields the protein CASSRPGFGELFF.

This clone showed up many times. The rearrangement uses TRBV27 and TRBJ1-1; no clear D. V gave up 8 bases and J gave up 1 base, with 8 bases separating them. The CDR3 is made up of 12 amino acids. CDR1 and CDR2 from the germline V gene are MNHEY and SMNVEV (reference sequence). The CDR3 loop reads CASGRWNTEAFF. The CDR3 DNA sequence: TGTGCCAGCGGTAGGTGGAACACTGAAGCTTTCTTT.

V usage is TRBV5-1 and J usage is TRBJ2-7, with a possible D match to TRBD1 (6 bases). Looked up from germline, CDR1 is SGHRS and CDR2 is YFSETQ. V lost 2 bases and J 7 bases, leaving 10 bases between the germline ends. The CDR3 totals 12 residues. Written as DNA, the CDR3 is TGCGCCAGCAGCTTTCAGGGGATTGAGCAGTACTTC. Translating it yields CASSFQGIEQYF. Based on the CDR3 plus reference TRBV5-1 and TRBJ2-7, the full variable domain is KAGVTQTPRYLIKTRGQQVTLSCSPISGHRSVSWYQQTPGQGLQFLFEYFSETQRNKGNFPGRFSGRQFSNSRSEMNVSTLELGDSALYLCASSFQGIEQYFGPGTRLTVT.

This clone has at least ten counts. The CDR3 here is CASSLAEVGGGNEQFF. The CDR3, as DNA: TGTGCCAGCAGCTTAGCCGAGGTGGGAGGGGGCAATGAGCAGTTCTTC. V usage is TRBV7-6 and J usage is TRBJ2-1, with D maybe TRBD2 (7 bases). This CDR3 has 16 residues. Trimming cost V 0 bases and J 6 bases, with 15 bases left between them. The germline V gene has CDR1 SGHVS and CDR2 FNYEAQ.

This clone was recorded at least ten times. The V and J genes are TRBV3-1 and TRBJ2-2, with D unresolved. This CDR3 has 16 residues. Germline V lookup: CDR1 LGHDT, CDR2 YNNKEL (reference sequence). The ends were cut back, 7 bases at V and 5 bases at J, with 20 bases in the middle. CDR3 in amino acids: CASNLNGVSVTGELFF. CDR3 DNA sequence: TGTGCCAGCAATCTAAACGGCGTGTCCGTGACCGGGGAGCTGTTTTTT.

In its sample, this clone was seen many times. This chain links TRBV5-1 with TRBJ2-1; the D is unclear. The CDR3 has 15 amino acids. Trimming left V 5 bases short and J 9 bases short, with 21 bases between. In germline, CDR1 is SGHRS, CDR2 YFSETQ. The chain's CDR3 is CASRSPEKGVFEQFF. The CDR3 region has the DNA TGCGCCAGCAGGTCCCCTGAGAAAGGCGTATTTGAGCAGTTCTTC.

This clone was seen ten or more times. The junction does not match germline at one end; this may be a read error. This sequence joins TRBV20-1 and TRBJ1-6; 8 bases line up with TRBD1. This CDR3 contains 13 residues. Germline assignment: CDR1 DFQATT and CDR2 SNEGSKA (reference sequence). Here the CDR3 reads CSVRQGSDSPLHF. The DNA for the CDR3 is TGCAGTGTTAGACAGGGGTCGGATTCACCCCTCCACTTT.

Ten or more counts support this clone. V and J are TRBV10-2 and TRBJ2-3; D is ambiguous. This CDR3 is 12 amino acids long. V lost 0 bases to trimming and J lost 6 bases, with 4 bases between them. Germline V CDR1 and CDR2: WSHSY, SAAADI. CDR3 residues: CASSESLDTQYF. The CDR3 DNA follows: TGCGCCAGCAGTGAGTCGCTGGATACGCAGTATTTT.

In this sample, this clone turned up many times. The rearrangement joins TRBV14 to TRBJ2-7; no clear D gene. CDR1 and CDR2 from the germline V gene are SGHDN and FVKESK. Trimming shortened V by 1 base and J by 0 bases, and 7 bases separated the two germline ends. This CDR3 comprises 14 residues. CDR3 nucleotide sequence: TGTGCCAGCAGCCAAGGACGGGCCTCCTACGAGCAGTACTTC. This sequence encodes CASSQGRASYEQYF.

This rearrangement joins TRBV11-1 to TRBJ2-3, with 8 bases that match TRBD2. In germline, CDR1 is SGHAT, CDR2 FQDESV (reference sequence). This CDR3 is built from 17 residues. V lost 2 bases, J lost 0 bases, and 7 bases stayed unmatched. In DNA form, the CDR3 reads TGTGCCAGCAGCTTATCCCCGGGAGGGCCTAGCACAGATACGCAGTATTTT. Protein sequence: CASSLSPGGPSTDTQYF.

This clone was recorded many times. V usage is TRBV12-5 and J usage is TRBJ1-5; D gene uncertain. The CDR3 totals 16 residues. The V gene's germline CDR1 is LGHNT and CDR2 FRNRAP. V was cut by 0 bases and J by 2 bases, with 11 bases left in between. CDR3 bases: TGTGCTAGTGGTTTGGTAATAACCCGACGCAATCAGCCCCAGCATTTT. Its protein product is CASGLVITRRNQPQHF.

This clone came up many times. The V and J genes are TRBV5-1 and TRBJ2-1; 7 bases match TRBD2. Germline V gene lookup returns CDR1 SGHRS and CDR2 YFSETQ. With 3 bases clipped from V and 5 bases from J, the junction kept 5 bases outside the gene matches. The CDR3 is 14 residues long. The CDR3 here is CASSSWTRHNEQFF. The CDR3 DNA sequence: TGCGCCAGCAGCTCCTGGACTAGACACAATGAGCAGTTCTTC.